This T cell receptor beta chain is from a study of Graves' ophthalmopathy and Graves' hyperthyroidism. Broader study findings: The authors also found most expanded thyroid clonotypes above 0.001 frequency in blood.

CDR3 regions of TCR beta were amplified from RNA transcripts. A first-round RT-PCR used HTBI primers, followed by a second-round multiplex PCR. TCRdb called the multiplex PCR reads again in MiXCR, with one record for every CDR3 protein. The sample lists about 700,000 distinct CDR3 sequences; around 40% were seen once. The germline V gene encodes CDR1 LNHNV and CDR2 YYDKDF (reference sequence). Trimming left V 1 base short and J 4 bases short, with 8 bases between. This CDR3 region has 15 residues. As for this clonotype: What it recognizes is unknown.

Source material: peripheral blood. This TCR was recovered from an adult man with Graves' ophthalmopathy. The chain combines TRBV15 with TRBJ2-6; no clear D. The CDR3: CATSRGAAGANVLTF. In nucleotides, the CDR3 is TGTGCCACCAGCAGAGGCGCGGCGGGGGCCAACGTCCTGACTTTC.